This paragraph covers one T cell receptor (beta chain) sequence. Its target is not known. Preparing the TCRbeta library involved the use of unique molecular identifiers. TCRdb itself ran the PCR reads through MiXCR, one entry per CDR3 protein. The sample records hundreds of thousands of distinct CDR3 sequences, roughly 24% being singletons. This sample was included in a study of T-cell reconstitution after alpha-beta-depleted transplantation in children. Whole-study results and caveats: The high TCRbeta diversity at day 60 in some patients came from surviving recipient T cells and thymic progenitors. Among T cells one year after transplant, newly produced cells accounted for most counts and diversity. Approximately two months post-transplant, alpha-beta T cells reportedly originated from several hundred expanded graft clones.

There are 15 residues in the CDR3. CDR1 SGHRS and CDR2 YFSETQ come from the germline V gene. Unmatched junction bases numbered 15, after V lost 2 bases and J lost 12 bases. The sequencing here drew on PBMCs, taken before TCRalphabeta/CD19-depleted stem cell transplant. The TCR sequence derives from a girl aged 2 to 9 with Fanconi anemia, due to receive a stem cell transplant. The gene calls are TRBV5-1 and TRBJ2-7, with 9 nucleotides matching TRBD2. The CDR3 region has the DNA TGCGCCAGCAGCTTATCCGGGACTAGCCCCAGTGTGGGGTACTTC. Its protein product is CASSLSGTSPSVGYF.